This passage covers 13 T cell receptor beta chains from one sample sequenced in a study of blood T cells in healthy people across ages (dated by TCRdb to 2014 to 2015). Libraries were constructed by 5' RACE. Instrument used: Illumina HiSeq 2500. A second roughly 6 to 12 cycle PCR used a sample-barcoded 5' primer and a J-beta primer mix. Using fastp at Q25 and MiXCR, TCRdb reprocessed the public reads and kept productive beta chains. Each entry merges the rows of one CDR3 protein and shows their most common DNA and genes. In this sample the table shows over a million distinct CDR3 sequences, 45% of which occur a single time. Of the sample, 15% to 20% is held by the ten largest clones. Sequences were obtained from blood. These TCRs come from a woman aged 55-75 years in good health.

This clonotype was counted between two and nine times. The gene calls are TRBV11-1 and TRBJ2-7, with D uncertain. The CDR3 has 13 amino acids. V was pared by 2 bases and J by 4 bases, with 9 bases between. Germline lookup yields CDR1 SGHAT and CDR2 FQDESV (reference sequence). CDR3 DNA: TGTGCCAGCAGCTTACCGCCTCAGTACGAGCAGTACTTC. Translated: CASSLPPQYEQYF.

The gene calls are TRBV9 and TRBJ1-1, with D tentatively TRBD1 (5 bases). CDR1 is SGDLS, CDR2 YYNGEE, per germline. Trimming removed 3 bases at V and 0 bases at J, with 12 bases between. CDR3 length: 15 residues. This CDR3 is CASSAGGTLNTEAFF. CDR3 DNA: TGTGCCAGCAGCGCGGGAGGGACGTTGAACACTGAAGCTTTCTTT.

The genes are TRBV18 and TRBJ2-4; D is uncertain. The CDR3 contains 18 residues. Germline V gene lookup returns CDR1 KGHSH and CDR2 LQKENI. V lost 3 bases and J lost 0, with 18 bases in between. The CDR3 reads CASSPSDWADLAKNIQYF. CDR3 nucleotide sequence: TGTGCCAGCTCACCGTCAGATTGGGCCGATTTAGCCAAAAACATTCAGTACTTC.

A few counts support this clonotype. The chain has TRBV27 and TRBJ2-7, with 8 bases lining up with TRBD1. The length of the CDR3 is 15 residues. Germline CDR1 and CDR2: MNHEY and SMNVEV (reference sequence). V dropped 5 bases and J dropped 4; count of bases not matched to a gene: 10. The CDR3 DNA is TGTGCCAGCAGTATCCGGACAGGGAACAATTACGAGCAGTACTTC. Translation: CASSIRTGNNYEQYF.

The genes are TRBV27 and TRBJ2-1; either TRBD1 or TRBD2 may supply D (6 bases each). Trimming cost V 2 bases and J 12 bases, with 17 bases left between them. Germline CDR1 MNHEY, CDR2 SMNVEV (reference sequence). This CDR3 has 14 amino acids. CDR3 region: CASSLPKGGSRQFF. CDR3 DNA: TGTGCCAGCAGTTTACCGAAGGGGGGATCGAGGCAGTTCTTC.

This clonotype was seen more than once but under ten times. CDR3: CASSQVGRVTYGYTF. CDR3 coding DNA: TGCGCCAGCAGCCAAGTTGGCAGGGTAACCTATGGCTACACCTTC. The chain couples TRBV4-1 to TRBJ1-2; perhaps TRBD1 as D (5 bases). The germline CDR1 and CDR2 sequences are MGHRA and YSYEKL. The ends were cut back, 1 base at V and 4 bases at J, with 13 bases in the middle. This CDR3 is 15 amino acids long.

The chain links TRBV29-1 to TRBJ2-3, with TRBD2 identical over 7 bases. V lost 5 bases, J lost 4 bases, and 6 bases stayed unmatched. Looked up from germline, CDR1 is SQVTM and CDR2 is ANQGSEA. The CDR3 length is 13 residues. The CDR3 nucleotides are TGCAGCGTTCATAAGGGAGGGGCAGATACGCAGTATTTT. This translates into CSVHKGGADTQYF.

Details on this clonotype: At one end the junction does not follow the germline gene, possibly because of a read error. The J gene is TRBJ2-5, the V gene TRBV7-8; D unclear. Germline V CDR1 and CDR2: SGHVS, FQNEAQ. The CDR3 is 13 amino acids. The CDR3 DNA reads as TGTACCAGCAGCTTAGACGGTTTACAGACCCAGTACTTC. Residues: CTSSLDGLQTQYF.

The chain is built from TRBV5-1 and TRBJ2-5, with D maybe TRBD2 (5 bases). V lost 4 bases, J lost 2 bases, and 15 bases lay in between. CDR3 length equals 15 residues. From germline, CDR1 is SGHRS and CDR2 YFSETQ. The CDR3 spells CASSKESRGQETQYF. DNA of the CDR3: TGCGCCAGCAGCAAAGAAAGTCGGGGACAAGAGACCCAGTACTTC. Using reference TRBV5-1 and TRBJ2-5 for the parts outside the CDR3, the full variable domain is KAGVTQTPRYLIKTRGQQVTLSCSPISGHRSVSWYQQTPGQGLQFLFEYFSETQRNKGNFPGRFSGRQFSNSRSEMNVSTLELGDSALYLCASSKESRGQETQYFGPGTRLLVL.

The rearrangement uses TRBV5-1 and TRBJ2-5; D is ambiguous. The ends were cut back, 4 bases at V and 1 base at J, with 8 bases in the middle. The CDR3 runs to 13 residues. Per germline, CDR1 SGHRS and CDR2 YFSETQ. CDR3 nucleotide sequence: TGCGCCAGCAGCCCGCAACTCCAAGAGACCCAGTACTTC. Its translation is CASSPQLQETQYF.

This clonotype was recorded once. V and J are TRBV20-1 and TRBJ2-7, with a weak D call TRBD1 (5 bases). The germline V and J ends were trimmed by 1 base and 3 bases, with 22 bases remaining between them. Germline V gene sequence: CDR1 DFQATT, CDR2 SNEGSKA (reference sequence). CDR3 length: 17 amino acids. For the CDR3, the DNA is TGCAGTGCTAGAGTTCCGCCCGGGCAGGGTGTCGTCTACGAGCAGTACTTC. Protein: CSARVPPGQGVVYEQYF.

The chain is built from TRBV10-3 and TRBJ2-7; D ambiguous. This CDR3 has 10 residues. Trimming stripped 6 bases from V and 4 bases from J, with 4 bases between. In germline, CDR1 is ENHRY, CDR2 SYGVKD. CDR3 sequence (DNA): TGTGCCATCAGGCAATACGAGCAGTACTTC. Its protein is CAIRQYEQYF.

The gene calls are TRBV20-1 and TRBJ2-7; D is possibly TRBD1 (5 bases). The V gene lost 3 bases and the J gene lost 1 base, with 10 bases spanning the gap. CDR1 and CDR2 from the germline V gene are DFQATT and SNEGSKA (reference sequence). The CDR3 covers 13 residues. This CDR3 is CSASKGSSYEQYF. DNA for the CDR3: TGCAGTGCTAGTAAGGGGTCATCCTACGAGCAGTACTTC.